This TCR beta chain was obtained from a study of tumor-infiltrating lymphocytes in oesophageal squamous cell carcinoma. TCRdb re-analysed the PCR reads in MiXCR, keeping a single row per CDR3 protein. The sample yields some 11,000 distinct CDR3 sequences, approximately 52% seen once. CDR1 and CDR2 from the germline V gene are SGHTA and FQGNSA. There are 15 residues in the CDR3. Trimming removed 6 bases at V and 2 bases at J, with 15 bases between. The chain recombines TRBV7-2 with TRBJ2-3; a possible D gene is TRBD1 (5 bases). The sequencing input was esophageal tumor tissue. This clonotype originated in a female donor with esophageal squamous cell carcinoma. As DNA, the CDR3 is TGTGCCAGCAGGCCGGACACTTCTACCACAGATACGCAGTATTTT. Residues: CASRPDTSTTDTQYF.